The source of this T cell receptor (beta chain) is a study of T cell changes during pregnancy in multiple sclerosis. Measured with immunoSEQ multiplex PCR; TCRdb has only the in-frame clones, and not every one. The data contain around 12,000 clones, 88% of them singletons. By sample fraction, this clone is medium-sized (0.01 to 0.1%). Germline V lookup: CDR1 SNHLY, CDR2 FYNNEI. The CDR3 is made up of 15 amino acids. Trimming took off 7 bases at V and 0 bases at J, with 13 bases between the two ends. The sequence was obtained from a female donor in good health, enrolled as a control in a pregnancy study. Sequenced material: CD8+ T cells from peripheral blood mononuclear cells, taken in the second trimester of pregnancy. V is TRBV2 and J is TRBJ1-3; maybe TRBD1 (6 bases). The CDR3 DNA sequence: TGTGCCAGCACTACGGACAGTTACTCTGGAAACACCATATATTTT. Translated: CASTTDSYSGNTIYF.